A selection of T cell receptor beta chains follows, all from one sample in a study of blood T cell repertoires in COVID-19. TCRdb's copy holds only in-frame clones and misses some; the assay was immunoSEQ multiplex PCR. This table has roughly 280,000 clones, just under 90% appearing once. Material: PBMCs or T cells enriched from blood (not recorded which). The receptors come from a woman aged 30 to 39 with acute COVID-19. Each CDR3 is given with its conserved first and last residue. Each record gives: CDR3 length, J gene, V gene, clone size, D gene, CDR3 DNA, CDR3 protein. A D gene is named only where the DNA matches it firmly. Expanded clones get a size class; other rows say once, few or many, or leave the size out.

cdr3_length: 16
j_call: TRBJ2-7
v_call: TRBV14
clone_size: .
d_call: TRBD2
cdr3_nt: TGTGCCAGCAGCCAAGGCCTAGCGGGAGGGCTAGTGGGGCAGTACTTC
cdr3_aa: CASSQGLAGGLVGQYF

cdr3_length: 15
j_call: TRBJ2-3
v_call: TRBV28
clone_size: .
d_call: .
cdr3_nt: TGTGCCAGCAGCCTTTCACTCCCAAGCACAGATACGCAGTATTTT
cdr3_aa: CASSLSLPSTDTQYF

cdr3_length: 19
j_call: TRBJ2-1
v_call: TRBV28
clone_size: .
d_call: TRBD2
cdr3_nt: TGTGCCAGCAGTGCTCTACTCGGGACTAGCGGGAATCGAGACAATGAGCAGTTCTTC
cdr3_aa: CASSALLGTSGNRDNEQFF

cdr3_length: 16
j_call: TRBJ1-4
v_call: TRBV4-2
clone_size: once
d_call: TRBD1
cdr3_nt: TGTGCCAGCAGCCAGACACAGGGGACCTTTAGCGAAAAACTGTTTTTT
cdr3_aa: CASSQTQGTFSEKLFF

cdr3_length: 19
j_call: TRBJ1-3
v_call: TRBV7-2
clone_size: .
d_call: TRBD1
cdr3_nt: TGTGCCAGCAGCATCCTCCGGGACAGGGTTTTTGGCTCTGGAAACACCATATATTTT
cdr3_aa: CASSILRDRVFGSGNTIYF

cdr3_length: 14
j_call: TRBJ2-7
v_call: TRBV2
clone_size: .
d_call: TRBD1
cdr3_nt: TGTGCCAGCAACCAACAGGGGGAAAGCTACGAGCAGTACTTC
cdr3_aa: CASNQQGESYEQYF

cdr3_length: 15
j_call: TRBJ1-6
v_call: TRBV28
clone_size: .
d_call: TRBD1
cdr3_nt: TGTGCCAGCAGTTCACAGGGGCAGGGTAATTCACCCCTCCACTTT
cdr3_aa: CASSSQGQGNSPLHF

cdr3_length: 15
j_call: TRBJ1-1
v_call: TRBV3-1/TRBV3-2
clone_size: .
d_call: TRBD1
cdr3_nt: TGTGCCAGCAGCAAGCCCAAAACAGGGGGCACTGAAGCTTTCTTT
cdr3_aa: CASSKPKTGGTEAFF

cdr3_length: 10
j_call: TRBJ2-5
v_call: TRBV6-1
clone_size: .
d_call: .
cdr3_nt: TGTGCCAGCAGTGAAAGCTGGCAGTACTTC
cdr3_aa: CASSESWQYF

cdr3_length: 15
j_call: TRBJ2-7
v_call: TRBV4-3
clone_size: .
d_call: .
cdr3_nt: TGCGCCAGCAGCCAAGAGAGGGCAGGGGACTACGAGCAGTACTTC
cdr3_aa: CASSQERAGDYEQYF

cdr3_length: 15
j_call: TRBJ2-1
v_call: TRBV7-7
clone_size: .
d_call: .
cdr3_nt: TGTGCCAGCAGCCTGAGTCTCGGGAGTAGCGATGAGCAGTTCTTC
cdr3_aa: CASSLSLGSSDEQFF

cdr3_length: 16
j_call: TRBJ2-7
v_call: TRBV4-2
clone_size: .
d_call: TRBD2
cdr3_nt: TGTGCCAGCAGCTGCAGACTAGCGGGAGGGCCTAACGAGCAGTACTTC
cdr3_aa: CASSCRLAGGPNEQYF

cdr3_length: 13
j_call: TRBJ1-4
v_call: TRBV20-1
clone_size: .
d_call: .
cdr3_nt: TGCAGTGCTAGTAGAGGATCTAATGAAAAACTGTTTTTT
cdr3_aa: CSASRGSNEKLFF

cdr3_length: 16
j_call: TRBJ2-2
v_call: TRBV7-3
clone_size: .
d_call: TRBD2
cdr3_nt: TGTGCCAGCAGCCCCCGGGGTAGCGGGAGGACCGGGGAGCTGTTTTTT
cdr3_aa: CASSPRGSGRTGELFF

cdr3_length: 16
j_call: TRBJ1-4
v_call: TRBV7-2
clone_size: .
d_call: .
cdr3_nt: TGTGCCAGCAGTCAAGCTACAGGGACAACTAATGAAAAACTGTTTTTT
cdr3_aa: CASSQATGTTNEKLFF

cdr3_length: 16
j_call: TRBJ2-2
v_call: TRBV9
clone_size: .
d_call: .
cdr3_nt: TGTGCCAGCAGCGTAGTTGGACAGTCGAACACCGGGGAGCTGTTTTTT
cdr3_aa: CASSVVGQSNTGELFF